This T cell receptor (beta chain) stems from a study of chemoradiotherapy in HPV16-positive cancers. On the study more broadly: Candidate HPV-specific clones and shared TCR motifs came from two HPV16-positive patients.

Germline V gives CDR1 SSHAT, CDR2 FNYEAQ (reference sequence). This CDR3 comprises 16 residues. This clone was seen more than once but under ten times. One end of the junction fails to match germline, which may point to a read error. The repertoire was sequenced with immunoSEQ multiplex PCR; TCRdb's copy has only in-frame clones and lacks some. The sample contains around 6,200 clones, around 83% of which appear only once. This material consisted of tumor tissue, taken from a patient who underwent chemoradiotherapy. The chain uses TRBV7-7 and TRBJ2-2; TRBD2 aligns across 11 bases. The sequence was collected from a human donor with HPV-associated anogenital cancer. DNA for the CDR3: TGTGCTAGCACCCTTCGACTAGCGGGAACCCCCGGGGAGCTGTTTTTT. It specifies CASTLRLAGTPGELFF.